This T cell receptor beta chain was sequenced during a study of cytomegalovirus exposure and HLA in healthy donors. CDR3 length: 14 residues. Unmatched junction bases numbered 5, after V lost 7 bases and J lost 2 bases. The germline V gene encodes CDR1 MNHNS and CDR2 SASEGT. Use of 60 Vbeta and 13 Jbeta primers characterized the PCR. Profiling relied on immunoSEQ multiplex PCR, and the TCRdb table lists in-frame clones only, not all of them. The table includes approximately 250,000 clones, 70% to 90% detected once. V and J are TRBV6-1 and TRBJ2-7; 10 positions agree with TRBD2. The specimen was PBMCs. This receptor was identified in a girl aged 2-9 years in good health and CMV-seronegative. CDR3 nucleotide sequence: TGTGCCAGCATTCGAGCGGGAGGGCCCTACGAGCAGTACTTC. This gives the protein CASIRAGGPYEQYF.